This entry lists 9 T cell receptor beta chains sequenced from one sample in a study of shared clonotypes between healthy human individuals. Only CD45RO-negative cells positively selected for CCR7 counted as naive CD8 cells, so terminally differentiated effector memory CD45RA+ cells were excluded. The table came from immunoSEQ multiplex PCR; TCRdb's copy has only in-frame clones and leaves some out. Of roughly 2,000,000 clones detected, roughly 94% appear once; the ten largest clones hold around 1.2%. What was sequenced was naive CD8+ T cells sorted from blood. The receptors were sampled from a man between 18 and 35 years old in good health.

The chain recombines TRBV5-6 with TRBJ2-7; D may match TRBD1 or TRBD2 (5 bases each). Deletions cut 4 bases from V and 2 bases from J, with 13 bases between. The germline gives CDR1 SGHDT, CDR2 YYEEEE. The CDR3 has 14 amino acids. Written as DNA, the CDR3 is TGTGCCAGCAGCCTCTTAGGGGACCCCTACGAGCAGTACTTC. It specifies CASSLLGDPYEQYF.

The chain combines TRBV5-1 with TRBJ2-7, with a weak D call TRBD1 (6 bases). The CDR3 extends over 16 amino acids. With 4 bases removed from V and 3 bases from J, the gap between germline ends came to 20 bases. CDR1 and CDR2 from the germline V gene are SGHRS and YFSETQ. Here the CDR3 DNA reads TGCGCCAGCAGCACGGGGTTGAGGACAGAATTCTACGAGCAGTACTTC. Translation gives CASSTGLRTEFYEQYF.

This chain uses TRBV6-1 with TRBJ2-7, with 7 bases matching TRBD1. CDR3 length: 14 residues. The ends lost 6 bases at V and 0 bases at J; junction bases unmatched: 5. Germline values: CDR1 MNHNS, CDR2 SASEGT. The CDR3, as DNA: TGTGCCAGCAGGTCCGACAGGGTCTCCTACGAGCAGTACTTC. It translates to CASRSDRVSYEQYF.

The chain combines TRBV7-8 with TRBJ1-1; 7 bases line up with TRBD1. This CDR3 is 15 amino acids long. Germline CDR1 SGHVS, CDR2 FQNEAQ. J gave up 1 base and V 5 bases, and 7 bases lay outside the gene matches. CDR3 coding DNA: TGTGCCAGCAGCCTTCGGACAGGAAGGAACACTGAAGCTTTCTTT. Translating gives CASSLRTGRNTEAFF.

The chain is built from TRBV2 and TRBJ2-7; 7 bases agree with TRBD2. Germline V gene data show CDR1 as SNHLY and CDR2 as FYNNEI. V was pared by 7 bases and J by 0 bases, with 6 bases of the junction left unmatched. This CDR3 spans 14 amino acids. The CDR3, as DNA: TGTGCCAGCATAGGGCTAGCGGCCTCCTACGAGCAGTACTTC. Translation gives CASIGLAASYEQYF.

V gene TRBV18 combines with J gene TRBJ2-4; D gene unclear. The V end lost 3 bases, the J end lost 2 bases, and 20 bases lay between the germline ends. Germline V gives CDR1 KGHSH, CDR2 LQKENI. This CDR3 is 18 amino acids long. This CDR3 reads CASSPTPCGTPPKNIQYF. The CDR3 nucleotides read TGTGCCAGCTCACCGACACCGTGCGGCACACCCCCCAAAAACATTCAGTACTTC.

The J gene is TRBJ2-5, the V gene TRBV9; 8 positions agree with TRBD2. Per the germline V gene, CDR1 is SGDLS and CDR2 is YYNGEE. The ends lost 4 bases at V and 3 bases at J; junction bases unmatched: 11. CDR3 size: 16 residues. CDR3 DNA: TGTGCCAGCAGCACCCCTTCGACTAGCGATGAAGAGACCCAGTACTTC. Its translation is CASSTPSTSDEETQYF. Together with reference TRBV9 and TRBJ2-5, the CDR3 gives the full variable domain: DSGVTQTPKHLITATGQRVTLRCSPRSGDLSVYWYQQSLDQGLQFLIQYYNGEERAKGNILERFSAQQFPDLHSELNLSSLELGDSALYFCASSTPSTSDEETQYFGPGTRLLVL.

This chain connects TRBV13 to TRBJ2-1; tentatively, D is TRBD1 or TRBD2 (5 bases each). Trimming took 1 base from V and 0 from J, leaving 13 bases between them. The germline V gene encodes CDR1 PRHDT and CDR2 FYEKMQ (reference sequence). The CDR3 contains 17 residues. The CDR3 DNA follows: TGTGCCAGCAGCTTAGTGGGGCTTGGGGGCTCCTACAATGAGCAGTTCTTC. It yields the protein CASSLVGLGGSYNEQFF.

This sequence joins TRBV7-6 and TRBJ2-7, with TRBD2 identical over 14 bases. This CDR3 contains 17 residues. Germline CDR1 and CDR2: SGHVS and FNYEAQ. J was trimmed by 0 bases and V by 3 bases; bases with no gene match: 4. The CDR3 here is CASSFSGTSGGSYEQYF. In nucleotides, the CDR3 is TGTGCCAGCAGCTTCTCCGGGACTAGCGGGGGCTCCTACGAGCAGTACTTC.